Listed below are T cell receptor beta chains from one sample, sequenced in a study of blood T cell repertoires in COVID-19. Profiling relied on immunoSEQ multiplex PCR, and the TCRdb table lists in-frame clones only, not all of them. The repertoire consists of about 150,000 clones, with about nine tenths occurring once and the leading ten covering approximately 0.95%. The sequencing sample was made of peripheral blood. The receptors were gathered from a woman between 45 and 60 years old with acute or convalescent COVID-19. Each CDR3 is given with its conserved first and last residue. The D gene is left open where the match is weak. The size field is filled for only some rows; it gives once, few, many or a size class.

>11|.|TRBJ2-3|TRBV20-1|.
CSAREEDTQYF
TGCAGTGCTAGGGAGGAAGATACGCAGTATTTT
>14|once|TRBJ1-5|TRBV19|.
CASSRTRFNQPQHF
TGTGCCAGTAGTAGGACACGATTCAATCAGCCCCAGCATTTT
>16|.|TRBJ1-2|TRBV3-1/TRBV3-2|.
CASSQAQVSNSYGYTF
TGTGCCAGCAGCCAAGCCCAAGTATCTAACAGCTATGGCTACACCTTC
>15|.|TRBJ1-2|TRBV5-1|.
CASSPTPRGNYGYTF
TGCGCCAGCAGCCCGACCCCCAGAGGGAACTATGGCTACACCTTC
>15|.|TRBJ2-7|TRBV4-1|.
CASSQAPSGFYEQYF
TGCGCCAGCAGCCAAGCCCCCAGCGGGTTCTACGAGCAGTACTTC
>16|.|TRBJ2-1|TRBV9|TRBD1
CASSIPGTGAYNEQFF
TGTGCCAGCAGCATCCCCGGGACAGGGGCCTACAATGAGCAGTTCTTC
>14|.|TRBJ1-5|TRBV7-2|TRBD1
CASSSGQGVKPQHF
TGTGCCAGCAGCTCCGGACAGGGGGTTAAGCCCCAGCATTTT
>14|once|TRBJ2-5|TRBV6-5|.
CASSSGLQQETQYF
TGTGCCAGCAGCTCCGGACTACAACAAGAGACCCAGTACTTC
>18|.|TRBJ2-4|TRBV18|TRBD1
CASSLGFGQGNSKNIQYF
TGTGCCAGCTCTCTTGGCTTCGGACAGGGTAATTCCAAAAACATTCAGTACTTC
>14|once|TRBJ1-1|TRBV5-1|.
CASTEPGQNTEAFF
TGCGCCAGCACCGAACCGGGACAGAACACTGAAGCTTTCTTT
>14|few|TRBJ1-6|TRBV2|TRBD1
CASSPDRALSPLHF
TGTGCCAGCAGCCCCGACAGGGCATTGTCACCCCTCCACTTT
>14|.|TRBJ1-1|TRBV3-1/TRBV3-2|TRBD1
CASSPGGGETEAFF
TGTGCCAGCAGCCCGGGAGGGGGCGAGACTGAAGCTTTCTTT
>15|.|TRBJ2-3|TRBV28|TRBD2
CASSSGGPSTDTQYF
TGTGCCAGCAGTAGCGGGGGGCCTAGCACAGATACGCAGTATTTT
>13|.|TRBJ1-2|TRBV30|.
CAWSAGQTYGYTF
TGTGCCTGGAGTGCTGGACAGACCTATGGCTACACCTTC
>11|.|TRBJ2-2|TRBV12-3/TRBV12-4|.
CASSLYRELFF
TGTGCCAGCAGTTTGTATAGGGAGCTGTTTTTT
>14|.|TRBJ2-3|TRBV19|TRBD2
CASSKTSVADTQYF
TGTGCCAGTAGTAAGACTAGCGTCGCAGATACGCAGTATTTT
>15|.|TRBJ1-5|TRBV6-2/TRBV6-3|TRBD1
CASSDPDRGKQPQHF
TGTGCCAGCAGTGACCCGGACAGGGGGAAGCAGCCCCAGCATTTT
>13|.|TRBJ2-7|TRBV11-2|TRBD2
CASSLLAGHEQYF
TGTGCCAGCAGCTTACTAGCGGGCCACGAGCAGTACTTC
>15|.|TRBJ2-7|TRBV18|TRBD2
CASSPPSGTSNEQYF
TGTGCCAGCTCACCACCGTCGGGGACTAGCAACGAGCAGTACTTC
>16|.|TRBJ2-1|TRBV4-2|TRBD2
CASRLTSGGPYNEQFF
TGTGCCAGCAGGTTGACTAGCGGGGGCCCCTACAATGAGCAGTTCTTC
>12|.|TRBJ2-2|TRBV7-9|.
CASSLYAGELFF
TGTGCCAGCAGCTTGTATGCCGGGGAGCTGTTTTTT
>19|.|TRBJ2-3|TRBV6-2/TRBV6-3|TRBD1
CASSPYRDRAVVGTDTQYF
TGTGCCAGCAGTCCCTACCGGGACAGGGCCGTAGTGGGCACAGATACGCAGTATTTT
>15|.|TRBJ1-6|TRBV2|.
CASSASSRDNSPLHF
TGTGCCAGCAGTGCGTCGTCCAGGGATAATTCACCCCTCCACTTT
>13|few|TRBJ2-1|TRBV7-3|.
CASSLDGRDEQFF
TGTGCCAGCAGCTTAGATGGCCGGGATGAGCAGTTCTTC
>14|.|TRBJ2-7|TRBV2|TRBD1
CASSVQQGTYEQYF
TGTGCCAGCAGTGTCCAACAGGGGACCTACGAGCAGTACTTC
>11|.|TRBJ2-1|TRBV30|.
CAYHYRNEQFF
TGTGCCTACCATTACAGGAATGAGCAGTTCTTC
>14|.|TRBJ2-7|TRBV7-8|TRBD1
CASSLAGGPYEQYF
TGTGCCAGCAGCTTAGCAGGGGGCCCTTACGAGCAGTACTTC
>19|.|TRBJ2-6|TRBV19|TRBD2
CASSIPRVAGESGANVLTF
TGTGCCAGTAGTATCCCCCGAGTAGCGGGAGAGTCTGGGGCCAACGTCCTGACTTTC
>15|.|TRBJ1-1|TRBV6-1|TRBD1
CASSELDRGNTEAFF
TGTGCCAGCAGTGAATTGGACAGGGGGAACACTGAAGCTTTCTTT
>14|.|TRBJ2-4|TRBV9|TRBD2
CASSVREGYFIQYF
TGTGCCAGCAGCGTTAGGGAGGGATACTTTATTCAGTACTTC
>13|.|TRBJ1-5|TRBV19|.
CASGGGGNQPQHF
TGTGCCAGTGGTGGGGGGGGCAATCAGCCCCAGCATTTT
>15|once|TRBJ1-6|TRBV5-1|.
CASSFEALDNSPLHF
TGCGCCAGCAGCTTTGAGGCACTAGATAATTCACCCCTCCACTTT
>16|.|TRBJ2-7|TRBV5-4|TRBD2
CASSPLGAAGSYEQYF
TGTGCCAGCAGCCCTCTGGGAGCAGCGGGGTCCTACGAGCAGTACTTC
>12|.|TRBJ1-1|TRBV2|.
CASSAGPPEAFF
TGTGCCAGCAGCGCAGGGCCCCCTGAAGCTTTCTTT
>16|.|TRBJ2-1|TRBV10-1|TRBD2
CASSAGTSGRRNEQFF
TGCGCCAGCAGTGCCGGGACTAGCGGGAGGCGAAATGAGCAGTTCTTC
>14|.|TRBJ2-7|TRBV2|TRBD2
CASSDGGSSYEQYF
TGTGCCAGCAGTGACGGCGGGAGCTCCTACGAGCAGTACTTC
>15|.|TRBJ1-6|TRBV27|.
CASTTGDGHNSPLHF
TGTGCCAGCACAACCGGAGACGGTCATAATTCACCCCTCCACTTT
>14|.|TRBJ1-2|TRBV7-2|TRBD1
CASSSRQGGYGYTF
TGTGCCAGCAGCTCCAGACAGGGTGGCTATGGCTACACCTTC
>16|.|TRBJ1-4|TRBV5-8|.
CASSLFIRQGNEKLFF
TGTGCCAGCAGCTTGTTTATTCGGCAGGGGAATGAAAAACTGTTTTTT
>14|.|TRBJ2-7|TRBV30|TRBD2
CAWSKLAGSYEQYF
TGTGCCTGGAGTAAACTAGCGGGCTCCTACGAGCAGTACTTC
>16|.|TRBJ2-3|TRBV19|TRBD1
CASSSPGTGGKDTQYF
TGTGCCAGTAGTTCTCCCGGGACAGGGGGAAAAGATACGCAGTATTTT
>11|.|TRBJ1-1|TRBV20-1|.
CSASGLSEAFF
TGCAGTGCTAGTGGTCTGTCTGAAGCTTTCTTT
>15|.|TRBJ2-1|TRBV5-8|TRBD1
CASSLTDRFYNEQFF
TGTGCCAGCAGCTTGACGGACAGGTTCTACAATGAGCAGTTCTTC
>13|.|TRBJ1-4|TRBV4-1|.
CASSQEAGEKLFF
TGCGCCAGCAGCCAAGAAGCGGGTGAAAAACTGTTTTTT
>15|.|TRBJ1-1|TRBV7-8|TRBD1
CASSPSGQTGTEAFF
TGTGCCAGCAGCCCCTCGGGACAGACAGGCACTGAAGCTTTCTTT
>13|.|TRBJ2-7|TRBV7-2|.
CASSLDLFYEQYF
TGTGCCAGCAGCTTAGACTTGTTCTACGAGCAGTACTTC
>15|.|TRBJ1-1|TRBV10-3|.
CAISGRGVGNTEAFF
TGTGCCATCAGTGGGCGCGGGGTCGGGAACACTGAAGCTTTCTTT
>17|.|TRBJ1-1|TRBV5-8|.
CASSLQAGAIGNTEAFF
TGTGCCAGCAGCTTGCAGGCAGGGGCGATCGGGAACACTGAAGCTTTCTTT
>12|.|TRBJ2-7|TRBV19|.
CASKGKGHEQYF
TGTGCCAGTAAGGGGAAGGGCCACGAGCAGTACTTC
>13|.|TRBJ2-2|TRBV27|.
CASSPRGTGELFF
TGTGCCAGCAGTCCCAGGGGAACCGGGGAGCTGTTTTTT